This TCR beta chain was sequenced for a study of T-cell memory formation after mild COVID-19. Study-wide background: For the most part, TCR clusters were specific to one donor. Study results and limitations: That cross-reactive memory joined was suggested by some responding clones appearing in pre-infection memory.

As concerns this clonotype: The antigen remains undetermined.

V shed 1 base and J shed 4 bases, with 11 bases lying between them. The CDR3 extends over 15 amino acids. Germline-derived CDR1 and CDR2 are SGHTA and FQGNSA. TCRdb re-called the 5' RACE reads with MiXCR, one entry per CDR3 protein. Here the sample spans about 560,000 distinct CDR3 sequences, about a fifth being singletons. The rearrangement links TRBV7-2 to TRBJ2-1; no firm D call. This receptor was obtained from an adult woman who had mild COVID-19 (a few samples of this study predate the infection). Cell type and time point are not known. The sample taken for sequencing was PBMCs or a T cell subset sorted from them (not recorded which). CDR3 region: CASSLDSPIYNEQFF. The CDR3 region has the DNA TGTGCCAGCAGCTTAGACTCCCCGATATACAATGAGCAGTTCTTC.